Below are 27 T cell receptor beta chains sequenced from a single sample in a study of T-cell reconstitution after alpha-beta-depleted transplantation in children. Unique molecular identifiers tagged the TCRbeta library. TCRdb used MiXCR to reprocess the PCR reads, holding one entry per CDR3 protein. The table records 490,000 or so distinct CDR3 sequences, 12% of them present only once. The sequencing here drew on PBMCs from the stem cell graft donor, taken from the stem cell graft. The receptors were gathered from a human donor who donated a stem cell graft to a child with combined immunodeficiency.

Concerning this clonotype: It may be a read error: a sequence one base away is much more abundant. This chain connects TRBV29-1 to TRBJ2-3; TRBD1 is a possible D gene (5 bases). The germline CDR1 and CDR2 sequences are SQVTM and ANQGSEA. The V gene lost 8 bases and the J gene lost 3 bases, with 15 bases spanning the gap. This CDR3 has 13 amino acids. The CDR3 DNA follows: TGCAGCATAAAAGGCAGGGTAACAGATACGCAGTATTTT. Protein sequence: CSIKGRVTDTQYF.

Ten or more counts support this clonotype. The chain combines TRBV4-3 with TRBJ2-1; D is ambiguous. CDR3 length: 14 residues. Per germline, CDR1 LGHNA and CDR2 YSLEER. Trimming removed 0 bases at V and 5 bases at J, with 8 bases between. The CDR3 is CASSQDPDDNEQFF. The CDR3, as DNA: TGCGCCAGCAGCCAAGATCCGGATGACAATGAGCAGTTCTTC.

This clonotype was observed at least ten times. The V and J genes are TRBV5-5 and TRBJ2-1; D possibly corresponds to TRBD2 (6 bases). Germline CDR1 SGHKS, CDR2 YYEKEE (reference sequence). Trimming stripped 2 bases from V and 9 bases from J, with 18 bases between. The CDR3 consists of 15 residues. The CDR3 region is CASSLWDAGSGEQFF. In nucleotides, the CDR3 is TGTGCCAGCAGCTTATGGGACGCCGGTAGCGGTGAGCAGTTCTTC.

The table lists this clonotype with a few counts. The chain links TRBV7-9 to TRBJ1-1; D remains unclear. CDR1 and CDR2 from the germline V gene are SEHNR and FQNEAQ (reference sequence). The CDR3 sequence is 14 residues long. V lost 3 bases and J lost 0, with 8 bases in between. The CDR3 DNA reads TGTGCCAGCAGCTTCTCAAACGTGAACACTGAAGCTTTCTTT. It yields the protein CASSFSNVNTEAFF.

This clonotype turned up a few times. The chain carries TRBV5-1 and TRBJ2-2; 7 nucleotides match TRBD2. The CDR3 spans 16 residues. V trimming: 4 bases; J trimming: 4 bases; junction bases outside the gene matches: 10. Looked up from germline, CDR1 is SGHRS and CDR2 is YFSETQ. The CDR3 nucleotides read TGCGCCAGCAGCACGACATCGACTAGCACCACCGGGGAGCTGTTTTTT. Amino acids: CASSTTSTSTTGELFF.

There are many counts of this clonotype. This chain joins TRBV6-5 and TRBJ2-7, with 7 nucleotides matching TRBD1. The CDR3 runs 18 residues. Germline CDR1 is MNHEY and CDR2 is SVGAGI. V lost 0 bases and J lost 0; bases outside the gene matches: 11. CDR3 sequence (DNA): TGTGCCAGCAGTTACTCGACAGGGCATGGGTTTCCCTCCTACGAGCAGTACTTC. It codes for CASSYSTGHGFPSYEQYF.

There are a few counts of this clonotype. This chain connects TRBV5-6 to TRBJ1-6; 8 bases match TRBD1. The CDR3 consists of 16 residues. Unmatched junction bases numbered 8, after V lost 1 base and J lost 8 bases. From germline, CDR1 is SGHDT and CDR2 YYEEEE. The CDR3 is CASSLRTGWKDSPLHF. The CDR3 DNA sequence: TGTGCCAGCAGCTTGAGGACAGGGTGGAAAGATTCACCCCTCCACTTT.

This clonotype was seen at least ten times. The chain is built from TRBV12-3 or TRBV12-4 and TRBJ1-3; TRBD1 matches 8 bases. There are 15 residues in the CDR3. Trimming took 6 bases from V and 2 from J; bases not matched to a gene: 6. The CDR3 region is CASRLDRGTGNTIYF. The CDR3 DNA is TGTGCCAGCAGACTCGACAGGGGTACTGGAAACACCATATATTTT.

The rearrangement links TRBV3-1 to TRBJ2-1; 8 bases align to TRBD1. Germline V gene sequence: CDR1 LGHDT, CDR2 YNNKEL (reference sequence). V lost 0 bases, J lost 5 bases, and 9 bases stayed unmatched. The CDR3 extends over 17 amino acids. CDR3 sequence (DNA): TGTGCCAGCAGCCAAGATAATTCGGACAGGGCAAACAATGAGCAGTTCTTC. It specifies CASSQDNSDRANNEQFF.

The CDR3 nucleotides read TGTGCCATCCGCGAGGGCCTCAAGAGCAATCAGCCCCAGCATTTT. This codes for CAIREGLKSNQPQHF. V gene TRBV10-3 combines with J gene TRBJ1-5; D remains ambiguous. Trimming took off 8 bases at V and 1 base at J, with 15 bases between the two ends. Germline V gene data show CDR1 as ENHRY and CDR2 as SYGVKD. This CDR3 is 15 amino acids long.

This clonotype was detected ten times or more. V gene TRBV29-1 combines with J gene TRBJ2-1; D could derive from TRBD1 or TRBD2 (5 bases each). CDR3 size: 14 residues. V shed 4 bases and J shed 9 bases, with 19 bases lying between them. Germline assignment: CDR1 SQVTM and CDR2 ANQGSEA. CDR3 DNA: TGCAGCGTTGGGGGTCCGGGGCAGGGCGGTGAGCAGTTCTTC. Protein product: CSVGGPGQGGEQFF.

A few counts support this clonotype. The CDR3: CASSLEVPRPAFF. Written as DNA, the CDR3 is TGTGCCAGCAGCTTAGAAGTCCCTAGGCCAGCTTTCTTT. The V call is TRBV7-9, the J call TRBJ1-1; unclear D gene. Germline values: CDR1 SEHNR, CDR2 FQNEAQ (reference sequence). The CDR3 is made up of 13 amino acids. Trimming cost V 1 base and J 10 bases, with 13 bases left between them. Full variable domain (remainder filled in from reference TRBV7-9 and TRBJ1-1): DTGVSQNPRHKITKRGQNVTFRCDPISEHNRLYWYRQTLGQGPEFLTYFQNEAQLEKSRLLSDRFSAERPKGSFSTLEIQRTEQGDSAMYLCASSLEVPRPAFFGQGTRLTVV.

The rearrangement uses TRBV6-5 and TRBJ2-7; no clear D. CDR1 and CDR2 from the germline V gene are MNHEY and SVGAGI. Trimming removed 0 bases from V and 4 bases from J, with 10 bases in between. The CDR3 runs 14 residues. CDR3 loop: CASSYSRTLYEQYF. The CDR3 nucleotides are TGTGCCAGCAGTTACTCGAGAACCCTTTACGAGCAGTACTTC.

This clonotype was counted only a few times. The chain has TRBV4-1 and TRBJ2-4; 10 nucleotides align to TRBD2. The CDR3 has 20 residues. The V segment lost 0 bases and the J segment 1 base; nucleotides outside the gene matches: 12. In germline, CDR1 is MGHRA, CDR2 YSYEKL. The CDR3 DNA reads as TGCGCCAGCAGCCAAGATCGTGCAGCGGGGGGGCAAGGGGCCAAAAACATTCAGTACTTC. Its protein product is CASSQDRAAGGQGAKNIQYF.

The chain joins TRBV20-1 to TRBJ2-7; 8 bases are shared with TRBD2. The CDR3 sequence is 14 residues long. In germline, CDR1 is DFQATT, CDR2 SNEGSKA (reference sequence). The J segment lost 5 bases and the V segment lost 3 bases, leaving 9 bases of the junction unmatched. The chain's CDR3 is CSASPSGRFHEQYF. DNA for the CDR3: TGCAGTGCTAGTCCGAGCGGGAGATTCCACGAGCAGTACTTC.

This clonotype was found a few times. The rearrangement links TRBV5-5 to TRBJ1-2; 10 positions agree with TRBD1. CDR1 and CDR2 (germline): SGHKS, YYEKEE (reference sequence). The CDR3 consists of 15 residues. V dropped 4 bases and J dropped 4; count of bases not matched to a gene: 7. This chain's CDR3 is CASSPGTGEIYGYTF. CDR3 sequence (DNA): TGTGCCAGCAGCCCAGGGACAGGGGAGATCTATGGCTACACCTTC.

This clonotype was picked up a small number of times. The chain combines TRBV2 with TRBJ2-5; 12 positions match TRBD1. Trimming removed 7 bases from V and 4 bases from J; junction bases left unmatched: 7. CDR3 size: 15 residues. CDR1 is SNHLY and CDR2 is FYNNEI in the germline V gene. CDR3 amino acids: CASKGGDRGRETQYF. The CDR3 nucleotides read TGTGCCAGCAAGGGCGGGGACAGGGGGCGAGAGACCCAGTACTTC.

This clonotype appeared a few times. This rearrangement joins TRBV24-1 to TRBJ2-3; D is perhaps TRBD2 (6 bases). CDR1 is KGHDR and CDR2 is SFDVKD in the germline V gene. The length of the CDR3 is 11 residues. The V end was cut by 7 bases, the J end by 6 bases, with 7 bases between. The CDR3 coding sequence is TGTGCCACCAGGGCGGGGGATACGCAGTATTTT. Amino acid sequence: CATRAGDTQYF.

The table lists this clonotype with many counts. This sequence joins TRBV5-1 and TRBJ2-1; 11 nucleotides align to TRBD2. V dropped 0 bases and J dropped 4; count of bases not matched to a gene: 6. Germline V gene sequence: CDR1 SGHRS, CDR2 YFSETQ. The CDR3 is made up of 17 amino acids. CDR3: CASSLVTSGSVYNEQFF. The DNA for the CDR3 is TGCGCCAGCAGCTTGGTAACTAGCGGGAGTGTTTACAATGAGCAGTTCTTC.

This clonotype appeared a few times. The V call is TRBV4-2, the J call TRBJ2-3, with unresolved D. Germline loops: CDR1 LGHNA, CDR2 YNFKEQ. V lost 4 bases and J 1 base, leaving 21 bases between the germline ends. The CDR3 runs 18 residues. The CDR3, as DNA: TGTGCCAGCAGCCCAGACCCGCTGTCGTTTCTGGGCACAGATACGCAGTATTTT. Its protein product is CASSPDPLSFLGTDTQYF.

This clonotype occurred a few times. The chain links TRBV20-1 to TRBJ2-7, with TRBD2 identical over 8 bases. The CDR3 loop spans 14 amino acids. Germline V gene lookup returns CDR1 DFQATT and CDR2 SNEGSKA (reference sequence). With V trimmed by 6 bases and J by 3 bases, 10 bases remained unmatched. CDR3 sequence reads: CSATQPGLDYEQYF. The CDR3 DNA follows: TGCAGTGCCACCCAACCGGGACTAGACTACGAGCAGTACTTC.

The chain couples TRBV7-6 to TRBJ2-2; 7 bases match TRBD1. V lost 4 bases and J lost 7; bases outside the gene matches: 9. Germline V CDR1 and CDR2: SGHVS, FNYEAQ. The CDR3 runs 15 residues. Here the CDR3 DNA reads TGTGCCAGCAGCTCCCGGGACAGCGGTGGCGGGGAGCTGTTTTTT. It translates to CASSSRDSGGGELFF.

This clonotype was counted ten times or more. V gene TRBV20-1 combines with J gene TRBJ2-1; the D call may be TRBD1 or TRBD2 (5 bases each). Trimming took 0 bases from V and 4 from J, leaving 10 bases between them. The germline gives CDR1 DFQATT, CDR2 SNEGSKA (reference sequence). The CDR3 is 14 residues long. The CDR3 reads CSARDGGSYNEQFF. The DNA of the CDR3 is TGCAGTGCTAGAGATGGGGGTTCGTACAATGAGCAGTTCTTC.

This clonotype was seen repeatedly, ten times or more. The V call is TRBV12-3 or TRBV12-4, the J call TRBJ1-5, with a possible D match to TRBD1 (5 bases). This CDR3 region has 13 residues. Trimming cost V 6 bases and J 5 bases, with 11 bases left between them. CDR3 in DNA: TGTGCCAGCAGGGGGGGTCGGGATCAGCCCCAGCATTTT. As protein: CASRGGRDQPQHF.

This clonotype turned up a few times. The chain has TRBV10-3 and TRBJ2-7, with D possibly called TRBD1 or TRBD2 (5 bases each). CDR1 is ENHRY, CDR2 SYGVKD, per germline. V lost 5 bases and J lost 5, with 16 bases in between. The CDR3 is made up of 14 amino acids. CDR3: CAISPLVRDHEQYF. CDR3 in DNA: TGTGCCATCAGTCCCCTCGTACGGGACCACGAGCAGTACTTC.

This clonotype was seen repeatedly, ten times or more. The rearrangement links TRBV27 to TRBJ2-5; tentatively, D is TRBD1 or TRBD2 (5 bases each). The CDR3 spans 14 residues. V lost 3 bases and J 5 bases, leaving 13 bases between the germline ends. Looked up from germline, CDR1 is MNHEY and CDR2 is SMNVEV (reference sequence). Here the CDR3 reads CASSFRDVGETQYF. The CDR3 DNA is TGTGCCAGCAGTTTCCGGGACGTAGGGGAGACCCAGTACTTC.

There are a few counts of this clonotype. The chain couples TRBV6-5 to TRBJ1-4; D remains unclear. The CDR3 consists of 14 residues. Trimming shortened V by 6 bases and J by 3 bases, and 11 bases separated the two germline ends. Germline assignment: CDR1 MNHEY and CDR2 SVGAGI. The DNA of the CDR3 is TGTGCCAGCAGCCAGCTCTGGTCTAATGAAAAACTGTTTTTT. Translated: CASSQLWSNEKLFF.